This entry concerns a single TCR beta chain. Different DNA sequences within this sample yield the same CDR3. Per the original methods: It was from reference gene primer amplification that nucleated cell counts were estimated. The method was immunoSEQ multiplex PCR; TCRdb's version includes in-frame clones alone and lacks a portion of them. V and J calls and clone size come straight from that table; D and trimming were deduced from the DNA. The sample holds about 140,000 clones, about 89% seen once. The ends were cut back, 3 bases at V and 4 bases at J, with 10 bases in the middle. The germline gives CDR1 MDHEN, CDR2 SYDVKM. CDR3 size: 14 residues. This specimen comes from a study of blood T cell repertoires in COVID-19. About the study: The United States, Italy and Spain were the sources of the acute and convalescent COVID-19 samples. The analysed material was cDNA or gDNA that came from T cells, B-cell-depleted T cells, or PBMCs.

Participants' own reports of clinical history determined their cohort assignment. The sequenced material came from PBMCs or T cells enriched from blood (not recorded which). This sequence was found in a man aged 60-69 years who had recovered from COVID-19. This chain links TRBV28 with TRBJ1-5; the D gene is possibly TRBD1 (6 bases). The CDR3 sequence: CASSLGGRNQPQHF. The CDR3 bases are TGTGCCAGCAGTTTGGGGGGGCGAAATCAGCCCCAGCATTTT.